The 27 T cell receptor beta chains listed next were all sequenced from one sample in a study of CD8+ T cells in alopecia areata. The treatment denotes: oral pan-JAK inhibitor, 5-10 mg twice daily. cDNA prepared by RNA extraction and subsequent reverse transcription served as the template for sequencing. Only in-frame clones appear in the TCRdb table, and some are missing; sequencing was by immunoSEQ multiplex PCR. The table has 200,000 to 250,000 clones, less than 45% seen once. Material: CD4+ T cells sorted from blood, obtained between weeks 30 and 35, from a patient treated with tofacitinib. All receptors derive from a human donor with alopecia areata.

The genes are TRBV29-1 and TRBJ1-2; D possibly corresponds to TRBD1 (5 bases). The CDR3 is made up of 13 amino acids. Trimming removed 5 bases at V and 1 base at J, with 11 bases between. Germline CDR1 and CDR2: SQVTM and ANQGSEA. DNA for the CDR3: TGCAGCGTTTCAAACGGGGGTAACTATGGCTACACCTTC. It encodes CSVSNGGNYGYTF.

This clone was picked up a small number of times. The chain links TRBV19 to TRBJ1-5; 9 nucleotides match TRBD1. CDR1 is LNHDA, CDR2 SQIVND, per germline (reference sequence). The CDR3 length is 15 residues. V gave up 4 bases and J gave up 6 bases; unmatched junction bases: 7. The CDR3: CASSSGTGYTQPQHF. The CDR3 region has the DNA TGTGCCAGTAGTAGCGGGACAGGGTATACTCAGCCCCAGCATTTT.

This sequence joins TRBV6-6 and TRBJ2-1; perhaps TRBD1 as D (6 bases). The germline CDR1 and CDR2 sequences are MNHNY and SVGAGI (reference sequence). The V end was cut by 5 bases, the J end by 1 base, with 12 bases between. This CDR3 is 15 amino acids long. The CDR3 protein is CASSAAGTSYNEQFF. As DNA, the CDR3 is TGTGCCAGCAGTGCGGCCGGGACATCCTACAATGAGCAGTTCTTC.

The chain couples TRBV30 to TRBJ2-5; no clear D. TRBJ2-7 matches the DNA end more closely, so the J call is doubtful. The CDR3 runs to 12 residues. Germline V gives CDR1 GTSNPN, CDR2 SVGIG (reference sequence). The CDR3 DNA sequence: TGTGCCTGGAGTTCTAGCTCCTACGAGCAGTACTTC. Residues: CAWSSSSYEQYF.

This rearrangement joins TRBV30 to TRBJ1-1; tentative D call: TRBD1 (5 bases). Germline V CDR1 and CDR2: GTSNPN, SVGIG (reference sequence). V lost 0 bases and J 0 bases, leaving 8 bases between the germline ends. The length of the CDR3 is 14 residues. CDR3 residues: CAWSVGHLNTEAFF. CDR3 sequence (DNA): TGTGCCTGGAGTGTTGGACACTTGAACACTGAAGCTTTCTTT.

The rearrangement links TRBV2 to TRBJ2-4; D is ambiguous. The CDR3 spans 11 residues. The V gene lost 11 bases and the J gene lost 0 bases, with 5 bases spanning the gap. Germline V gives CDR1 SNHLY, CDR2 FYNNEI. CDR3: CALRAKNIQYF. The CDR3, as DNA: TGTGCCTTGCGAGCCAAAAACATTCAGTACTTC.

This clone was found many times. The rearrangement links TRBV2 to TRBJ2-7; tentative D call: TRBD2 (6 bases). CDR3 length: 11 residues. Trimming left V 8 bases short and J 10 bases short, with 15 bases between. Germline loops: CDR1 SNHLY, CDR2 FYNNEI. The CDR3 region has the DNA TGTGCCAGCCTCTCTCCGGGACTTCAGTACTTC. The encoded protein is CASLSPGLQYF.

This clone was recorded a few times. This chain's CDR3 is CAWSALMNTEAFF. The CDR3 DNA reads as TGTGCCTGGTCGGCTCTCATGAACACTGAAGCTTTCTTT. The chain recombines TRBV30 with TRBJ1-1; D call uncertain. Per germline, CDR1 GTSNPN and CDR2 SVGIG (reference sequence). This CDR3 comprises 13 residues. Trimming stripped 5 bases from V and 0 bases from J, with 10 bases between.

The chain uses TRBV9 and TRBJ1-1; D remains ambiguous. This CDR3 has 13 residues. The germline gives CDR1 SGDLS, CDR2 YYNGEE. Trimming cost V 4 bases and J 6 bases, with 13 bases left between them. The CDR3 sequence: CASSPVLDSEAFF. The CDR3 DNA sequence: TGTGCCAGCAGCCCGGTACTGGATTCTGAAGCTTTCTTT. The full variable domain, in which reference TRBV9 and TRBJ1-1 provide the parts outside the CDR3, is DSGVTQTPKHLITATGQRVTLRCSPRSGDLSVYWYQQSLDQGLQFLIQYYNGEERAKGNILERFSAQQFPDLHSELNLSSLELGDSALYFCASSPVLDSEAFFGQGTRLTVV.

The chain joins TRBV30 to TRBJ2-7; D may be TRBD1 or TRBD2 (5 bases each). The V end lost 5 bases, the J end lost 6 bases, and 17 bases lay between the germline ends. CDR1 is GTSNPN, CDR2 SVGIG, per germline (reference sequence). The CDR3 sequence is 13 residues long. CDR3 DNA: TGTGCCTGGGTGGGGGTAAAGAAGGGCGAGCAGTACTTC. Its protein product is CAWVGVKKGEQYF. The full variable domain, completed using reference TRBV30 and TRBJ2-7, is SQTIHQWPATLVQPVGSPLSLECTVEGTSNPNLYWYRQAAGRGLQLLFYSVGIGQISSEVPQNLSASRPQDRQFILSSKKLLLSDSGFYLCAWVGVKKGEQYFGPGTRLTVT.

This clone was seen a handful of times. The chain recombines TRBV7-9 with TRBJ2-3; D is possibly TRBD1 or TRBD2 (5 bases each). Germline CDR1 reads SEHNR; CDR2 reads FQNEAQ (reference sequence). The CDR3 covers 16 residues. V shed 4 bases and J shed 1 base, with 15 bases lying between them. The CDR3 DNA is TGTGCCAGCAGCTCGGGGCTCTTCCGAGGCACAGATACGCAGTATTTT. Its translation: CASSSGLFRGTDTQYF.

CDR3 protein: CASLGGLGEDTQYF. The DNA of the CDR3 is TGTGCCAGCCTGGGCGGACTAGGGGAAGATACGCAGTATTTT. V usage is TRBV2 and J usage is TRBJ2-3; 7 nucleotides line up with TRBD2. V was pared by 8 bases and J by 5 bases, with 10 bases of the junction left unmatched. Per the germline V gene, CDR1 is SNHLY and CDR2 is FYNNEI. The CDR3 covers 14 residues.

The rearrangement joins TRBV4-2 to TRBJ2-7, with 12 bases aligning to TRBD2. The CDR3 length is 19 residues. Germline V gives CDR1 LGHNA, CDR2 YNFKEQ. V shed 4 bases, J shed 0 bases, and the junction held 13 bases outside the gene matches. The CDR3 region is CASSRTIKGLAGVSYEQYF. The CDR3 region has the DNA TGTGCCAGCAGCCGAACCATAAAGGGACTAGCGGGCGTCTCCTACGAGCAGTACTTC.

In its sample, this clone was seen once. V gene TRBV27 combines with J gene TRBJ1-1; D gene unclear. The CDR3 has 13 amino acids. Germline V gene data show CDR1 as MNHEY and CDR2 as SMNVEV (reference sequence). Trimming pared 5 bases from V and 1 base from J, leaving 8 bases between. Here the CDR3 reads CASSGWGNTEAFF. CDR3 DNA sequence: TGTGCCAGCAGTGGTTGGGGGAACACTGAAGCTTTCTTT.

The V and J genes are TRBV30 and TRBJ2-7, with 8 bases matching TRBD1. Trimming removed 3 bases from V and 2 bases from J; junction bases left unmatched: 12. Per germline, CDR1 GTSNPN and CDR2 SVGIG (reference sequence). The CDR3 contains 16 residues. Here the CDR3 reads CAWSPKGQVKAYEQYF. The CDR3 DNA reads TGTGCCTGGAGCCCGAAGGGACAGGTTAAAGCCTACGAGCAGTACTTC. Full variable domain (rest looked up from reference TRBV30 and TRBJ2-7): SQTIHQWPATLVQPVGSPLSLECTVEGTSNPNLYWYRQAAGRGLQLLFYSVGIGQISSEVPQNLSASRPQDRQFILSSKKLLLSDSGFYLCAWSPKGQVKAYEQYFGPGTRLTVT.

The CDR3 here is CASSAKDTEAFF. In DNA, the CDR3 is TGTGCCAGCAGTGCGAAAGACACTGAAGCTTTCTTT. The chain combines TRBV2 with TRBJ1-1; the D is unclear. Germline lookup yields CDR1 SNHLY and CDR2 FYNNEI. V lost 4 bases and J 3 bases, leaving 6 bases between the germline ends. This CDR3 has 12 residues.

This chain joins TRBV30 and TRBJ1-4, with D unclear. This CDR3 comprises 15 residues. Trimming left V 4 bases short and J 7 bases short, with 19 bases between. In germline, CDR1 is GTSNPN, CDR2 SVGIG (reference sequence). The CDR3 reads CAWKISPGGTEKLFF. The CDR3 coding sequence is TGTGCCTGGAAAATTAGTCCGGGCGGAACTGAAAAACTGTTTTTT.

J is TRBJ2-6 and V is TRBV4-1, with 7 bases fitting TRBD1. With V trimmed by 4 bases and J by 0 bases, 6 bases remained unmatched. This CDR3 has 17 residues. Germline CDR1 and CDR2: MGHRA and YSYEKL. The chain's CDR3 is CASSLDRSSSGANVLTF. The CDR3 DNA reads as TGCGCCAGCAGCCTGGACAGGTCGAGCTCTGGGGCCAACGTCCTGACTTTC.

The CDR3 nucleotides are TGCGCCAGCAGCCCGAGAGAGACAACTAGCGGGGTGGCTTTCTTT. Translated, it gives CASSPRETTSGVAFF. The chain joins TRBV5-1 to TRBJ1-1; D remains unclear. The CDR3 has 15 residues. Trimming stripped 4 bases from V and 11 bases from J, with 24 bases between. Germline V CDR1 and CDR2: SGHRS, YFSETQ.

This sequence joins TRBV5-1 and TRBJ1-2; D possibly corresponds to TRBD1 (5 bases). Trimming cost V 9 bases and J 4 bases, with 16 bases left between them. The CDR3 length is 13 residues. CDR1 SGHRS and CDR2 YFSETQ come from the germline V gene. CDR3 sequence (DNA): TGCGCCACCTCAGACCTCGGGGGCTATGGCTACACCTTC. It codes for CATSDLGGYGYTF.

This sequence joins TRBV27 and TRBJ1-2, with D possibly being TRBD1 (6 bases). Germline V gene data show CDR1 as MNHEY and CDR2 as SMNVEV (reference sequence). This CDR3 is 14 amino acids long. Trimming pared 5 bases from V and 1 base from J, leaving 11 bases between. DNA for the CDR3: TGTGCCAGCAGTCCCTGGACAGATAACTATGGCTACACCTTC. This encodes CASSPWTDNYGYTF.

This chain uses TRBV7-8 with TRBJ2-2, with D maybe TRBD2 (5 bases). This CDR3 spans 13 amino acids. V was trimmed by 4 bases and J by 7 bases, leaving 10 bases between them. Germline CDR1 reads SGHVS; CDR2 reads FQNEAQ. The CDR3 protein is CASSYSAGGELFF. In DNA, the CDR3 is TGTGCCAGCAGCTATAGCGCGGGCGGGGAGCTGTTTTTT.

CDR3 nucleotide sequence: TGTGCCAGCAGCCTGAATTTCAGAAATTCACCCCTCCACTTT. Translated, it gives CASSLNFRNSPLHF. The chain combines TRBV11-2 with TRBJ1-6, with D uncertain. V lost 5 bases and J lost 7, with 12 bases in between. Germline loops: CDR1 SGHAT, CDR2 FQNNGV. This CDR3 is 14 amino acids long. Using reference TRBV11-2 and TRBJ1-6 for the parts outside the CDR3, the full variable domain is EAGVAQSPRYKIIEKRQSVAFWCNPISGHATLYWYQQILGQGPKLLIQFQNNGVVDDSQLPKDRFSAERLKGVDSTLKIQPAKLEDSAVYLCASSLNFRNSPLHFGNGTRLTVT.

The chain uses TRBV2 and TRBJ1-5; D not certain. The CDR3 contains 15 residues. V lost 6 bases and J 2 bases, leaving 14 bases between the germline ends. Germline loops: CDR1 SNHLY, CDR2 FYNNEI. The CDR3 DNA follows: TGTGCCAGCAGGGGCCTAAGATTGGGCAATCAGCCCCAGCATTTT. Encoded protein: CASRGLRLGNQPQHF.

This clone was counted a few times. This chain connects TRBV19 to TRBJ2-1; D not resolved. The CDR3 is 14 residues long. The germline V gene encodes CDR1 LNHDA and CDR2 SQIVND (reference sequence). V lost 5 bases to trimming and J lost 12 bases, with 20 bases between them. The CDR3 DNA reads TGTGCCAGTAGTGAACAGCTAGAGACTTCCGCGCAGTTCTTC. It codes for CASSEQLETSAQFF.

The V call is TRBV30, the J call TRBJ2-2; D is unresolved. This CDR3 contains 17 residues. The V end was cut by 2 bases, the J end by 1 base, with 17 bases between. Looked up from germline, CDR1 is GTSNPN and CDR2 is SVGIG (reference sequence). In DNA, the CDR3 is TGTGCCTGGAGTTCCCCCACTATACCCCGGAACACCGGGGAGCTGTTTTTT. Translation: CAWSSPTIPRNTGELFF.

V is TRBV30 and J is TRBJ2-7; a weak D match, TRBD2 (5 bases). The CDR3 sequence is 14 residues long. Germline V gene sequence: CDR1 GTSNPN, CDR2 SVGIG (reference sequence). V shed 3 bases and J shed 0 bases, with 12 bases lying between them. The CDR3 DNA reads as TGTGCCTGGAGCACCTATGGGAGCTCCTACGAGCAGTACTTC. Amino acids: CAWSTYGSSYEQYF.